One and the same sample provided the 21 T cell receptor beta chains below, sequenced in a study of CD8 T cells in Susac syndrome. Reverse transcription used roughly 0.45 to 1 ug RNA and random hexamers. TCRdb re-derived calls from the immunoSEQ multiplex PCR reads in MiXCR, one entry per CDR3 protein. The sample holds 150,000 to 200,000 distinct CDR3 sequences, 85% to 95% seen once. Sequenced input: CD4+ T cells from PBMCs. The receptors come from a human donor with Susac syndrome.

This chain joins TRBV7-2 and TRBJ1-1, with D perhaps TRBD1 (5 bases). V lost 5 bases and J 1 base, leaving 17 bases between the germline ends. The CDR3 is 16 residues long. Germline V CDR1 and CDR2: SGHTA, FQGNSA. CDR3 protein: CASSRGRTTGNTEAFF. Here the CDR3 DNA reads TGTGCCAGCAGCCGGGGACGGACTACCGGGAACACTGAAGCTTTCTTT.

The rearrangement joins TRBV2 to TRBJ2-3, with 7 bases matching TRBD2. V lost 6 bases to trimming and J lost 2 bases; unmatched junction nucleotides: 8. The CDR3 has 15 residues. From germline, CDR1 is SNHLY and CDR2 FYNNEI. CDR3 nucleotides: TGTGCCAGCAGCCCACTGGCGGGAGTCACAGATACGCAGTATTTT. Amino acids: CASSPLAGVTDTQYF.

The genes are TRBV6-1 and TRBJ2-3, with D unclear. This CDR3 comprises 12 residues. Trimming stripped 9 bases from V and 4 bases from J, with 11 bases between. Per the germline V gene, CDR1 is MNHNS and CDR2 is SASEGT. The CDR3 reads CASLLSPDTQYF. CDR3 coding DNA: TGTGCCAGTCTTCTGAGCCCAGATACGCAGTATTTT.

V and J are TRBV13 and TRBJ2-1, with D possibly matching TRBD1 (6 bases). Trimming removed 1 base at V and 0 bases at J, with 7 bases between. The CDR3 spans 15 residues. Germline V gives CDR1 PRHDT, CDR2 FYEKMQ (reference sequence). CDR3 bases: TGTGCCAGCAGCTTAGTGGGGGCCTCCTACAATGAGCAGTTCTTC. This codes for CASSLVGASYNEQFF.

The J gene is TRBJ1-3, the V gene TRBV21-1; the table's D call, TRBD1, was not checked against the DNA. TRBV21-1 is given as a pseudogene. The length of the CDR3 is 16 residues. The CDR3 DNA reads TGTGCCAGCAGCCTACGGACGGGCGCGGTTGGAAACACCATATATTTT. Its protein product is CASSLRTGAVGNTIYF.

This clonotype was picked up one time. The J gene is TRBJ2-7, the V gene TRBV20-1; the D is unclear. CDR3 length equals 12 residues. V was trimmed by 0 bases and J by 3 bases, leaving 6 bases between them. CDR1 is DFQATT and CDR2 is SNEGSKA in the germline V gene (reference sequence). As DNA, the CDR3 is TGCAGTGCTAGAGACGACCTCTACGAGCAGTACTTC. Translated, it gives CSARDDLYEQYF.

The gene calls are TRBV29-1 and TRBJ2-5; D is possibly TRBD2 (5 bases). V was trimmed by 4 bases and J by 1 base, leaving 10 bases between them. Germline V CDR1 and CDR2: SQVTM, ANQGSEA. CDR3 size: 13 residues. The CDR3 bases are TGCAGCGTTGGGGCAGGAGGCCAAGAGACCCAGTACTTC. This codes for CSVGAGGQETQYF.

The rearrangement joins TRBV23-1 to TRBJ1-5; D uncertain. TRBV23-1 has ORF status, its function being uncertain. V dropped 10 bases and J dropped 7 bases, with 11 bases sitting between them. CDR3 length: 11 amino acids. This CDR3 is CATRSRQPQHF. The DNA of the CDR3 is TGCGCCACCCGCAGCCGACAGCCCCAGCATTTT.

The chain links TRBV19 to TRBJ2-6; 8 nucleotides agree with TRBD1. The CDR3 extends over 16 amino acids. V shed 6 bases, J shed 0 bases, and the junction held 4 bases outside the gene matches. Germline V gives CDR1 LNHDA, CDR2 SQIVND (reference sequence). The CDR3 protein is CASSGQGASGANVLTF. The CDR3 nucleotides read TGTGCCAGTAGCGGACAGGGCGCCTCTGGGGCCAACGTCCTGACTTTC. Full variable domain (missing parts from reference TRBV19 and TRBJ2-6): DGGITQSPKYLFRKEGQNVTLSCEQNLNHDAMYWYRQDPGQGLRLIYYSQIVNDFQKGDIAEGYSVSREKKESFPLTVTSAQKNPTAFYLCASSGQGASGANVLTFGAGSRLTVL.

The chain joins TRBV3-1 to TRBJ1-4, with D unresolved. Trimming took 5 bases from V and 0 from J, leaving 10 bases between them. The CDR3 consists of 15 residues. CDR1 and CDR2 (germline): LGHDT, YNNKEL (reference sequence). The CDR3, as DNA: TGTGCCAGCAGCTCCGTTACTACAACTAATGAAAAACTGTTTTTT. It specifies CASSSVTTTNEKLFF.

J is TRBJ1-1 and V is TRBV20-1; 7 bases agree with TRBD1. CDR1 and CDR2 from the germline V gene are DFQATT and SNEGSKA (reference sequence). The J segment lost 2 bases and the V segment lost 6 bases, leaving 6 bases of the junction unmatched. The CDR3 spans 13 residues. CDR3 loop: CSAGDSSNTEAFF. The DNA of the CDR3 is TGCAGTGCCGGGGACAGCTCAAACACTGAAGCTTTCTTT.

The chain is built from TRBV29-1 and TRBJ2-3; the match to TRBD2 covers 10 bases. Germline-derived CDR1 and CDR2 are SQVTM and ANQGSEA. With 7 bases clipped from V and 3 bases from J, the junction kept 10 bases outside the gene matches. The CDR3 has 15 amino acids. For the CDR3, the DNA is TGCAGCGGGGGATCGACTAGCGGGTTGACAGATACGCAGTATTTT. This sequence encodes CSGGSTSGLTDTQYF.

This sequence joins TRBV20-1 and TRBJ1-5; no clear D gene. The CDR3 is made up of 13 amino acids. The germline V gene encodes CDR1 DFQATT and CDR2 SNEGSKA (reference sequence). Trimming left V 0 bases short and J 10 bases short, with 13 bases between. In DNA form, the CDR3 reads TGCAGTGCTAGAGAGACGGCCCAGGAACCCCAGCATTTT. It specifies CSARETAQEPQHF.

Concerning this clonotype: Compared with germline, one end of the junction differs, possibly owing to a read error. This chain links TRBV29-1 with TRBJ2-2; D unclear. This CDR3 has 13 residues. The germline V gene has CDR1 SQVTM and CDR2 ANQGSEA. CDR3 in DNA: TGCAGCGTTGAGTCCAGCAACACCAGGGAGCTGTTTTTT. Residues: CSVESSNTRELFF.

The chain joins TRBV12-3 or TRBV12-4 to TRBJ1-1; D unclear. V was clipped by 5 bases and J by 6 bases, with 4 bases between them. CDR3 size: 10 residues. For the CDR3, the DNA is TGTGCCAGCAGTGACTCTGAAGCTTTCTTT. Translated: CASSDSEAFF.

The genes are TRBV2 and TRBJ2-2, with D uncertain. In germline, CDR1 is SNHLY, CDR2 FYNNEI. The CDR3 contains 13 residues. Trimming stripped 4 bases from V and 3 bases from J, with 6 bases between. Here the CDR3 reads CASSVGYTGELFF. The CDR3 DNA sequence: TGTGCCAGCAGTGTGGGGTACACCGGGGAGCTGTTTTTT.

The V call is TRBV6-5, the J call TRBJ2-4, with 8 bases fitting TRBD2. CDR1 and CDR2 from the germline V gene are MNHEY and SVGAGI. The trim removed 6 bases at V and 6 bases at J, leaving 10 bases unmatched. The CDR3 contains 15 residues. As DNA, the CDR3 is TGTGCCAGCAGATTAGACCGGGGGGGCGGAAACATTCAGTACTTC. The encoded protein is CASRLDRGGGNIQYF.

To note about this clonotype: One end of the junction varies from germline; a read error may be responsible. J is TRBJ1-2 and V is TRBV5-1; D not resolved. The CDR3 covers 15 residues. Germline CDR1 SGHRS, CDR2 YFSETQ. CDR3 sequence: CAGSLLSLIDYGYTF. The CDR3 coding sequence is TGCGCCGGCAGCTTGCTCAGTTTAATCGACTATGGCTACACCTTC.

The rearrangement links TRBV7-9 to TRBJ2-7, with D unclear. Trimming removed 1 base from V and 2 bases from J, with 9 bases in between. This CDR3 has 14 residues. The germline gives CDR1 SEHNR, CDR2 FQNEAQ (reference sequence). Written as DNA, the CDR3 is TGTGCCAGCAGCTTAGGCGTCGAGCCCTACGAGCAGTACTTC. It is translated as CASSLGVEPYEQYF.

The chain has TRBV11-2 and TRBJ1-2; 7 positions match TRBD1. CDR3 length: 15 amino acids. J gave up 2 bases and V 4 bases, and 7 bases lay outside the gene matches. Germline V gene sequence: CDR1 SGHAT, CDR2 FQNNGV. The CDR3 region is CASSSNTGVNYGYTF. The CDR3 DNA reads as TGTGCCAGCAGCTCCAACACAGGGGTAAACTATGGCTACACCTTC.

CDR3 sequence: CASSQEWRGSGSNQPQHF. The CDR3 DNA sequence: TGTGCCAGCAGTCAAGAATGGCGGGGGAGCGGTAGCAATCAGCCCCAGCATTTT. The chain carries TRBV28 and TRBJ1-5, with a possible D match to TRBD1 (5 bases). Trimming took 5 bases from V and 0 from J, leaving 20 bases between them. The V gene's germline CDR1 is MDHEN and CDR2 SYDVKM. The length of the CDR3 is 18 residues.